What follows are 30 T cell receptor beta chains derived from one specimen sequenced in a study of CD8 T cells in ankylosing spondylitis. No antigens are known for them. One entry per CDR3 protein, called by TCRdb with MiXCR from the 5' RACE reads. The data contain 500,000 or so distinct CDR3 sequences, 5.3% of them singletons. Overall study results and limits: Within ankylosing spondylitis blood, a TCR beta motif made up of eight or nine highly homologous variants appeared to be characteristic.

Material for sequencing was blood, either unsorted or a sorted T cell fraction (not recorded which). The receptors come from a male donor with ankylosing spondylitis.

V is TRBV18 and J is TRBJ1-2, with TRBD1 matching over 9 bases. V shed 3 bases and J 7 bases; nucleotides not matched to a gene: 6. Germline CDR1 and CDR2: KGHSH and LQKENI. The CDR3 extends over 14 amino acids. CDR3 loop: CASSPNPGQGGYTF. DNA for the CDR3: TGTGCCAGCTCACCCAACCCGGGACAGGGTGGCTACACCTTC.

This clonotype was seen many times. The chain employs TRBV7-2 and TRBJ1-2; no clear D gene. Trimming pared 4 bases from V and 4 bases from J, leaving 7 bases between. Germline CDR1 and CDR2: SGHTA and FQGNSA. The CDR3 is 12 residues long. CDR3 loop: CASSWSTYGYTF. DNA for the CDR3: TGTGCCAGCAGCTGGTCTACCTATGGCTACACCTTC. The full variable domain, rest sourced from reference TRBV7-2 and TRBJ1-2, is GAGVSQSPSNKVTEKGKDVELRCDPISGHTALYWYRQSLGQGLEFLIYFQGNSAPDKSGLPSDRFSAERTGGSVSTLTIQRTQQEDSAVYLCASSWSTYGYTFGSGTRLTVV.

This clonotype has ten or more counts. The rearrangement links TRBV20-1 to TRBJ2-3; a weak D match, TRBD1 (5 bases). The CDR3 loop spans 13 amino acids. V lost 1 base and J 8 bases, leaving 13 bases between the germline ends. Germline CDR1 DFQATT, CDR2 SNEGSKA (reference sequence). CDR3 nucleotide sequence: TGCAGTGCTAGAGCGGCGGCCCAGGGTACGCAGTATTTT. Translation: CSARAAAQGTQYF.

This clonotype was seen at least ten times. V is TRBV20-1 and J is TRBJ2-7, with D possibly being TRBD1 (6 bases). CDR1 DFQATT and CDR2 SNEGSKA come from the germline V gene (reference sequence). V lost 3 bases, J lost 4 bases, and 16 bases lay in between. This CDR3 is built from 14 residues. CDR3 DNA: TGCAGTGCTAGTTCCAATCAGGGGCCTTACGAGCAGTACTTC. Its protein product is CSASSNQGPYEQYF.

This clonotype has ten or more counts. The chain is built from TRBV20-1 and TRBJ2-1; 8 bases match TRBD2. The V and J ends lost 2 bases and 7 bases, in that order; junction bases with no gene match: 4. The germline V gene has CDR1 DFQATT and CDR2 SNEGSKA (reference sequence). This CDR3 is 13 amino acids long. CDR3: CSARSTSVNEQFF. CDR3 sequence (DNA): TGCAGTGCTAGATCGACTAGCGTGAATGAGCAGTTCTTC.

This clonotype was seen ten or more times. CDR3: CASRRGTATYEQYF. DNA of the CDR3: TGTGCCAGCAGACGAGGGACAGCCACCTACGAGCAGTACTTC. This rearrangement joins TRBV12-3 or TRBV12-4 to TRBJ2-7; 7 positions agree with TRBD1. This CDR3 has 14 amino acids. After removal of 6 bases from V and 2 bases from J, the junction contained 7 bases not matched to a gene.

The CDR3 DNA sequence: TGCGCCAGCAGCCAAGTAAGCGGGAATTCCTACAATGAGCAGTTCTTC. Translation: CASSQVSGNSYNEQFF. The rearrangement joins TRBV4-3 to TRBJ2-1; 7 bases are a match to TRBD2. The trim removed 1 base at V and 1 base at J, leaving 4 bases unmatched. Germline V gene sequence: CDR1 LGHNA, CDR2 YSLEER. CDR3 size: 16 residues.

This clonotype has just a few counts. The rearrangement uses TRBV27 and TRBJ2-7, with D possibly TRBD1 on 5 matching bases. Trimming removed 6 bases from V and 2 bases from J, with 14 bases in between. In germline, CDR1 is MNHEY, CDR2 SMNVEV (reference sequence). CDR3 size: 14 residues. CDR3 sequence reads: CASRPWGKTYEQYF. DNA of the CDR3: TGTGCCAGCAGACCTTGGGGCAAGACCTACGAGCAGTACTTC.

V gene TRBV18 combines with J gene TRBJ1-1, with unresolved D. The germline V gene encodes CDR1 KGHSH and CDR2 LQKENI. The CDR3 consists of 15 residues. Trimming pared 3 bases from V and 5 bases from J, leaving 16 bases between. CDR3 nucleotide sequence: TGTGCCAGCTCACCTCCCCACAACTCGGGAACTGAAGCTTTCTTT. It translates to CASSPPHNSGTEAFF.

There are many counts of this clonotype. V and J are TRBV28 and TRBJ2-7; D perhaps matches TRBD1 (6 bases). The CDR3 sequence is 17 residues long. The V gene lost 7 bases and the J gene lost 3 bases, with 25 bases spanning the gap. Looked up from germline, CDR1 is MDHEN and CDR2 is SYDVKM. CDR3 sequence: CASTQGFPDEGIYEQYF. CDR3 sequence (DNA): TGTGCCAGCACCCAGGGGTTCCCGGACGAGGGGATCTACGAGCAGTACTTC.

This clonotype was seen many times. The chain is built from TRBV20-1 and TRBJ1-6, with unresolved D. The germline CDR1 and CDR2 sequences are DFQATT and SNEGSKA (reference sequence). Trimming stripped 3 bases from V and 9 bases from J, with 6 bases between. The CDR3 is made up of 11 amino acids. The CDR3 coding sequence is TGCAGTGCTAGTTGGGGTTCACCCCTCCACTTT. This translates into CSASWGSPLHF.

The table lists this clonotype with many counts. This chain connects TRBV6-2 or TRBV6-3 to TRBJ1-1; D remains ambiguous. The V gene's germline CDR1 is MNHEY and CDR2 SVGEGT. The CDR3 is 13 amino acids. V was clipped by 6 bases and J by 4 bases, with 12 bases between them. The CDR3 region has the DNA TGTGCCAGCAGCTTCTATCGTGGCACTGAAGCTTTCTTT. Residues: CASSFYRGTEAFF.

This clonotype was observed many times. This sequence joins TRBV7-2 and TRBJ2-7, with TRBD2 matching over 9 bases. Germline V lookup: CDR1 SGHTA, CDR2 FQGNSA. This CDR3 contains 14 residues. V gave up 5 bases and J gave up 3 bases; unmatched junction bases: 5. CDR3 residues: CASSPTSGNYEQYF. DNA of the CDR3: TGTGCCAGCAGCCCGACTAGCGGCAACTACGAGCAGTACTTC.

The chain employs TRBV28 and TRBJ2-2; weak D call: TRBD1 (5 bases). Trimming pared 6 bases from V and 1 base from J, leaving 18 bases between. This CDR3 contains 17 residues. Germline V gene data show CDR1 as MDHEN and CDR2 as SYDVKM. The CDR3 here is CASSPMWGPRNTGELFF. CDR3 nucleotides: TGTGCCAGCAGCCCTATGTGGGGCCCCAGGAACACCGGGGAGCTGTTTTTT.

Ten or more counts support this clonotype. This rearrangement joins TRBV7-9 to TRBJ2-7; maybe TRBD1 (6 bases). Trimming removed 5 bases at V and 5 bases at J, with 16 bases between. Per germline, CDR1 SEHNR and CDR2 FQNEAQ (reference sequence). The CDR3 is 14 residues long. DNA of the CDR3: TGTGCCAGCAGCCAGCTAGGGGGTCAGAACGAGCAGTACTTC. It specifies CASSQLGGQNEQYF. Full variable domain (remainder filled in from reference TRBV7-9 and TRBJ2-7): DTGVSQNPRHKITKRGQNVTFRCDPISEHNRLYWYRQTLGQGPEFLTYFQNEAQLEKSRLLSDRFSAERPKGSFSTLEIQRTEQGDSAMYLCASSQLGGQNEQYFGPGTRLTVT.

This clonotype was recorded many times. The J gene is TRBJ2-1, the V gene TRBV7-3, with D hard to call. The V and J ends lost 1 base and 4 bases respectively, with 11 bases between them. The CDR3 spans 15 residues. Germline V gene data show CDR1 as SGHTA and CDR2 as FQGTGA. CDR3 sequence (DNA): TGTGCCAGCAGCTTAAGGGGAACAGAATACAATGAGCAGTTCTTC. Its translation: CASSLRGTEYNEQFF.

This clonotype was observed a handful of times. The V gene is TRBV13, the J gene TRBJ2-1, with 7 bases matching TRBD2. V shed 5 bases and J 3 bases; nucleotides not matched to a gene: 13. The germline gives CDR1 PRHDT, CDR2 FYEKMQ (reference sequence). CDR3 length equals 17 residues. The chain's CDR3 is CASSARPSGASYNEQFF. CDR3 DNA: TGTGCCAGCAGCGCAAGGCCTAGCGGAGCCAGCTACAATGAGCAGTTCTTC. Looking up the rest from reference TRBV13 and TRBJ2-1 gives the full variable domain: AAGVIQSPRHLIKEKRETATLKCYPIPRHDTVYWYQQGPGQDPQFLISFYEKMQSDKGSIPDRFSAQQFSDYHSELNMSSLELGDSALYFCASSARPSGASYNEQFFGPGTRLTVL.

The CDR3 loop is CASSLGGGKGTDTQYF. The CDR3 nucleotides are TGCGCCAGCAGCTTGGGAGGAGGGAAAGGGACAGATACGCAGTATTTT. J is TRBJ2-3 and V is TRBV5-1; possible D gene TRBD2, 6 bases. Trimming shortened V by 0 bases and J by 3 bases, and 14 bases separated the two germline ends. Looked up from germline, CDR1 is SGHRS and CDR2 is YFSETQ. The length of the CDR3 is 16 residues.

This clonotype showed up just a few times. The chain couples TRBV7-8 to TRBJ2-5; maybe TRBD1 (5 bases). V was shortened by 5 bases and J by 5 bases, with 21 bases between the two germline ends. The V gene's germline CDR1 is SGHVS and CDR2 FQNEAQ. The CDR3 is made up of 16 amino acids. For the CDR3, the DNA is TGTGCCAGCAGCGCCGACAGAAAAAGAGTCCGGGAGACCCAGTACTTC. This sequence encodes CASSADRKRVRETQYF. Using reference TRBV7-8 and TRBJ2-5 for the parts outside the CDR3, the full variable domain is GAGVSQSPRYKVAKRGQDVALRCDPISGHVSLFWYQQALGQGPEFLTYFQNEAQLDKSGLPSDRFFAERPEGSVSTLKIQRTQQEDSAVYLCASSADRKRVRETQYFGPGTRLLVL.

CDR3 sequence: CASSLWTGGSSYNEQFF. CDR3 DNA sequence: TGTGCCAGCAGCCTTTGGACAGGGGGTAGCTCCTACAATGAGCAGTTCTTC. The rearrangement links TRBV7-6 to TRBJ2-1, with TRBD1 matching over 10 bases. V lost 5 bases to trimming and J lost 0 bases; unmatched junction nucleotides: 7. Germline-derived CDR1 and CDR2 are SGHVS and FNYEAQ. The CDR3 consists of 17 residues.

This clonotype was recorded at least ten times. This chain uses TRBV9 with TRBJ1-5; 9 bases fit TRBD1. The CDR3 runs 17 residues. Germline V gene lookup returns CDR1 SGDLS and CDR2 YYNGEE. The V gene end was trimmed by 1 base and the J gene end by 1 base; junction bases not matched to a gene: 6. CDR3 residues: CASSVPGQGRSNQPQHF. Written as DNA, the CDR3 is TGTGCCAGCAGCGTACCGGGACAGGGTCGAAGCAATCAGCCCCAGCATTTT.

At least ten counts were recorded for this clonotype. This chain connects TRBV4-2 to TRBJ1-4; D gene ambiguous. This CDR3 spans 13 amino acids. CDR1 is LGHNA, CDR2 YNFKEQ, per germline. Trimming took off 3 bases at V and 8 bases at J, with 10 bases between the two ends. CDR3 in DNA: TGTGCCAGCAGCCAGGAGGCGAGAGAAAAACTGTTTTTT. Encoded protein: CASSQEAREKLFF.

This clonotype was detected many times. This chain uses TRBV28 with TRBJ2-3, with 9 nucleotides matching TRBD2. V lost 10 bases, J lost 1 base, and 9 bases stayed unmatched. The CDR3 spans 15 residues. The germline gives CDR1 MDHEN, CDR2 SYDVKM. DNA of the CDR3: TGTGCCACCTCGGGAGGGACTAGCCGCACAGATACGCAGTATTTT. This codes for CATSGGTSRTDTQYF.

There are many counts of this clonotype. The rearrangement links TRBV4-1 to TRBJ2-7; D may be TRBD1 (5 bases). CDR1 and CDR2 from the germline V gene are MGHRA and YSYEKL. Deletions cut 2 bases from V and 7 bases from J, with 21 bases between. This CDR3 region has 16 residues. Written as DNA, the CDR3 is TGCGCCAGCAGCCAACACAGTGGGGCATCCTCTCGGGAGCAGTACTTC. Residues: CASSQHSGASSREQYF.

This clonotype was picked up many times. The chain uses TRBV7-2 and TRBJ1-6; D remains ambiguous. The germline CDR1 and CDR2 sequences are SGHTA and FQGNSA. V lost 6 bases and J lost 9, with 21 bases in between. The CDR3 totals 16 residues. CDR3 sequence (DNA): TGTGCCAGCAGGTCCCTCGGCGGGCGTAGAGGTTCACCCCTCCACTTT. Translation: CASRSLGGRRGSPLHF.

The sample holds many counts of this clonotype. The rearrangement joins TRBV10-3 to TRBJ1-5; TRBD1 might be the D (5 bases). Trimming removed 0 bases from V and 0 bases from J, with 12 bases in between. Germline V gene lookup returns CDR1 ENHRY and CDR2 SYGVKD. This CDR3 has 17 amino acids. The DNA for the CDR3 is TGTGCCATCAGTGAGTCAGGTAGGGGCTATAGCAATCAGCCCCAGCATTTT. It specifies CAISESGRGYSNQPQHF.

Ten or more counts support this clonotype. The J gene is TRBJ2-1, the V gene TRBV5-1, with 7 bases that match TRBD2. Losses at the gene ends were 2 bases for V and 3 bases for J; bases not matched to a gene: 2. CDR1 and CDR2 (germline): SGHRS, YFSETQ. The length of the CDR3 is 14 residues. CDR3 in amino acids: CASSFERGYNEQFF. In DNA, the CDR3 is TGCGCCAGCAGCTTTGAGCGGGGCTACAATGAGCAGTTCTTC.

At least ten counts were recorded for this clonotype. This chain links TRBV25-1 with TRBJ1-3; no reliable D call. The CDR3 spans 12 residues. Germline CDR1 and CDR2: MGHDK and SYGVNS. Trimming cost V 7 bases and J 0 bases, with 4 bases left between them. The CDR3 DNA follows: TGTGCCAGCACCCGCTCTGGAAACACCATATATTTT. Amino acid sequence: CASTRSGNTIYF.

The J gene is TRBJ2-3, the V gene TRBV7-9; possible D gene TRBD2, 5 bases. The CDR3 runs to 15 residues. The ends were cut back, 7 bases at V and 0 bases at J, with 14 bases in the middle. The germline CDR1 and CDR2 sequences are SEHNR and FQNEAQ (reference sequence). The CDR3 reads CASIRGRASTDTQYF. In DNA form, the CDR3 reads TGTGCCAGCATCCGCGGGCGGGCTAGCACAGATACGCAGTATTTT.

This clonotype was detected ten times or more. The J gene is TRBJ1-2, the V gene TRBV20-1, with no clear D. With 5 bases removed from V and 5 bases from J, the gap between germline ends came to 9 bases. This CDR3 comprises 11 residues. Germline-derived CDR1 and CDR2 are DFQATT and SNEGSKA (reference sequence). This CDR3 is CSALLGYGYTF. CDR3 coding DNA: TGCAGTGCTCTCCTCGGGTATGGCTACACCTTC.